These T cell receptor beta chains were read from a single sample in a study of T cells in Graves' hyperthyroidism and ophthalmopathy. TCRdb reprocessed the multiplex PCR reads with MiXCR, giving one entry per CDR3 protein. The repertoire includes around 490,000 distinct CDR3 sequences, roughly 21% of them detected once, and roughly 44% sits in the top ten. Sequences were obtained from blood. These receptor sequences come from a man aged 40-49 years with Graves' ophthalmopathy. Each CDR3 is given without its conserved first and last residue. A D gene is named only where the DNA matches it firmly.

d_gene: TRBD2
v_gene: TRBV3-1
CDR3aa: ASSQGPGGSSYEQY

d_gene: -
v_gene: TRBV7-2
CDR3aa: ASSFVGGRSTDTQY

d_gene: -
v_gene: TRBV20-1
CDR3aa: SASGGDVSYEQY

d_gene: -
v_gene: TRBV12-3/TRBV12-4
CDR3aa: ASKRGEAF

d_gene: TRBD2
v_gene: TRBV15
CDR3aa: ATSRDRIAGAYTGELF

d_gene: -
v_gene: TRBV6-2/TRBV6-3
CDR3aa: ASSSKEVPYEQY

d_gene: TRBD1
v_gene: TRBV28
CDR3aa: ASRSPGQGSYEQY

d_gene: -
v_gene: TRBV6-2/TRBV6-3
CDR3aa: ASSYSFGGGGRNEQF

d_gene: TRBD2
v_gene: TRBV5-6
CDR3aa: ASSRKGLAGPTDTQY

d_gene: -
v_gene: TRBV19
CDR3aa: ASSVTITTNEKLF

d_gene: -
v_gene: TRBV5-6
CDR3aa: ASSLDESEQF

d_gene: -
v_gene: TRBV5-1
CDR3aa: ASSLDGHQPQH

d_gene: TRBD2
v_gene: TRBV7-8
CDR3aa: ASSHRLAGGKLF

d_gene: -
v_gene: TRBV3-1
CDR3aa: ASNTGTPNTEAF

d_gene: TRBD1
v_gene: TRBV10-3
CDR3aa: AIRGGTGGQETQY

d_gene: -
v_gene: TRBV2
CDR3aa: ASSGRGGPNIQY

d_gene: -
v_gene: TRBV28
CDR3aa: ATSRDTDTQY

d_gene: -
v_gene: TRBV7-9
CDR3aa: ASSLWGAPRDEQY

d_gene: TRBD2
v_gene: TRBV19
CDR3aa: ASSTPRRGGEQF

d_gene: TRBD2
v_gene: TRBV2
CDR3aa: ASRSGRGPWELF

d_gene: -
v_gene: TRBV7-6
CDR3aa: ASRGGAWTDTQY

d_gene: TRBD2
v_gene: TRBV7-2
CDR3aa: ASSLEWTSGGNEQF

d_gene: -
v_gene: TRBV12-3/TRBV12-4
CDR3aa: ASSLGRGVPDAQY

d_gene: -
v_gene: TRBV6-5
CDR3aa: ASRYTAYEQY

d_gene: TRBD1
v_gene: TRBV20-1
CDR3aa: SAPGQGANGYT

d_gene: TRBD1
v_gene: TRBV18
CDR3aa: ASSPLGDSEKLF

d_gene: -
v_gene: TRBV3-1
CDR3aa: ASSQGNTEAF

d_gene: TRBD1
v_gene: TRBV12-3/TRBV12-4
CDR3aa: ASTTQPPGTGSLSNTEAF

d_gene: -
v_gene: TRBV2
CDR3aa: ASSAEETQY

d_gene: TRBD1
v_gene: TRBV7-9
CDR3aa: ATRQGGNTGELF

d_gene: TRBD2
v_gene: TRBV11-2
CDR3aa: ASSLAGGAAHTQY

d_gene: TRBD2
v_gene: TRBV10-3
CDR3aa: AISDPTSPINTGELF

d_gene: TRBD1
v_gene: TRBV24-1
CDR3aa: ATSDSTGGDGYT

d_gene: -
v_gene: TRBV6-2/TRBV6-3
CDR3aa: ASSPLGIGELF

d_gene: TRBD2
v_gene: TRBV30
CDR3aa: AWSETSGGETQY

d_gene: -
v_gene: TRBV7-6
CDR3aa: ASSLGPASQETQY

d_gene: TRBD2
v_gene: TRBV9
CDR3aa: ASSAEGSGSVLSYNEQF

d_gene: -
v_gene: TRBV28
CDR3aa: ASTRRSSYEQY

d_gene: TRBD2
v_gene: TRBV19
CDR3aa: ASRASGNTGELF

d_gene: -
v_gene: TRBV7-6
CDR3aa: ASSLVVLETQY

d_gene: -
v_gene: TRBV28
CDR3aa: ASSSWLGLDSNVATNEKLF

d_gene: -
v_gene: TRBV3-1
CDR3aa: ANSPRNLGGLGYEQF

d_gene: TRBD1
v_gene: TRBV4-2
CDR3aa: ASSQRTGGHEQF

d_gene: -
v_gene: TRBV28
CDR3aa: ASSPDLTGMGYGYT

d_gene: -
v_gene: TRBV28
CDR3aa: ASNKPGSPNIQY

d_gene: TRBD1
v_gene: TRBV6-4
CDR3aa: ASANRGETQY

d_gene: TRBD1
v_gene: TRBV27
CDR3aa: ASMPGQGLAKNIQY

d_gene: -
v_gene: TRBV7-9
CDR3aa: ASMGLSSYNEQF

d_gene: TRBD1
v_gene: TRBV15
CDR3aa: ATSRAGGNSPLH

d_gene: -
v_gene: TRBV7-9
CDR3aa: ASSSGAYYEQY